These 10 T cell receptor beta chains originate from one sample sequenced in a study of cytomegalovirus exposure and HLA in healthy donors. Repertoires were generated with immunoSEQ multiplex PCR, while TCRdb's copy carries only in-frame clones and drops some. The sample includes around 120,000 clones, 70% to 90% of them seen just once. The specimen was PBMCs. The source of these receptors is a woman aged 18-30 years in good health and CMV-seronegative.

This chain links TRBV27 with TRBJ2-4; 15 bases map to TRBD2. Germline-derived CDR1 and CDR2 are MNHEY and SMNVEV (reference sequence). The CDR3 consists of 19 residues. Trimming removed 5 bases from V and 0 bases from J; junction bases left unmatched: 8. In DNA form, the CDR3 reads TGTGCCAGCAGTCCCCGGACTAGCGGGGGGGTCAAAGCCAAAAACATTCAGTACTTC. This codes for CASSPRTSGGVKAKNIQYF.

This chain joins TRBV2 and TRBJ1-2, with unresolved D. Trimming took off 6 bases at V and 4 bases at J, with 9 bases between the two ends. The CDR3 loop spans 12 amino acids. Germline lookup yields CDR1 SNHLY and CDR2 FYNNEI. Here the CDR3 DNA reads TGTGCCAGCAGCGGCGGGTTCTATGGCTACACCTTC. Encoded protein: CASSGGFYGYTF.

This clone showed up just once. This chain uses TRBV5-1 with TRBJ2-3, with 7 bases aligning to TRBD2. Losses at the gene ends were 0 bases for V and 0 bases for J; bases not matched to a gene: 7. Looked up from germline, CDR1 is SGHRS and CDR2 is YFSETQ. This CDR3 region has 17 residues. CDR3 sequence (DNA): TGCGCCAGCAGCTTGGGCGTAACTAGCGACAGCACAGATACGCAGTATTTT. Residues: CASSLGVTSDSTDTQYF.

V and J are TRBV10-3 and TRBJ2-5; TRBD2 agrees at 7 bases. The germline gives CDR1 ENHRY, CDR2 SYGVKD. The V segment lost 0 bases and the J segment 5 bases; nucleotides outside the gene matches: 9. The CDR3 totals 16 residues. The CDR3 DNA reads as TGTGCCATCAGTGAGTCTGGCTCAGCGGGGCTTGAGACCCAGTACTTC. This gives the protein CAISESGSAGLETQYF.

The gene calls are TRBV10-1 and TRBJ2-7; 11 nucleotides align to TRBD2. The CDR3 has 16 residues. Germline values: CDR1 WNHNN, CDR2 SYGVQD (reference sequence). V gave up 5 bases and J gave up 2 bases; unmatched junction bases: 8. CDR3 nucleotides: TGCGCCAGCAGTCGAGGGACTAGCGGTCCTCCCTACGAGCAGTACTTC. Its protein is CASSRGTSGPPYEQYF.

The chain combines TRBV5-4 with TRBJ2-5; D is possibly TRBD1 (5 bases). The CDR3 sequence is 17 residues long. The V gene lost 5 bases and the J gene lost 2 bases, with 22 bases spanning the gap. Germline CDR1 and CDR2: SGHNT and YYREEE (reference sequence). Here the CDR3 DNA reads TGTGCCAGCAGTCAATCACAAGACAGCATCCTACAAGAGACCCAGTACTTC. This sequence encodes CASSQSQDSILQETQYF.

The chain combines TRBV6-1 with TRBJ2-7, with a weak D call TRBD2 (6 bases). Germline CDR1 reads MNHNS; CDR2 reads SASEGT. The CDR3 extends over 13 amino acids. Trimming shortened V by 5 bases and J by 5 bases, and 13 bases separated the two germline ends. This CDR3 reads CASSPIRRDEQYF. The CDR3 DNA follows: TGTGCCAGCAGTCCGATTAGGAGGGACGAGCAGTACTTC.

The gene calls are TRBV5-1 and TRBJ2-2, with 10 bases matching TRBD2. The CDR3 covers 17 residues. Germline values: CDR1 SGHRS, CDR2 YFSETQ. The ends lost 0 bases at V and 1 base at J; junction bases unmatched: 3. CDR3 in amino acids: CASSLAASGGNTGELFF. CDR3 bases: TGCGCCAGCAGCTTGGCGGCTAGCGGGGGGAACACCGGGGAGCTGTTTTTT.

The chain employs TRBV11-2 and TRBJ2-1; 10 nucleotides align to TRBD2. This CDR3 is built from 18 residues. The V segment lost 0 bases and the J segment 0 bases; nucleotides outside the gene matches: 5. Germline assignment: CDR1 SGHAT and CDR2 FQNNGV. The CDR3 DNA reads TGTGCCAGCAGCTTAGATCGAACTAGCGGGACCTCCTACAATGAGCAGTTCTTC. Translating it yields CASSLDRTSGTSYNEQFF.

This clone was counted between two and nine times. This chain connects TRBV19 to TRBJ1-5, with D perhaps matching TRBD1 (5 bases). V shed 3 bases and J shed 2 bases, with 8 bases lying between them. The CDR3 runs 14 residues. Germline-derived CDR1 and CDR2 are LNHDA and SQIVND (reference sequence). The DNA for the CDR3 is TGTGCCAGTAGTATTGAGACAGGCAATCAGCCCCAGCATTTT. Protein sequence: CASSIETGNQPQHF.